The rows below give T cell receptor beta chains drawn from one sample of a study of Ad26.COV2.S vaccination and SARS-CoV-2 variants. The method was immunoSEQ multiplex PCR; TCRdb's version includes in-frame clones alone and lacks a portion of them. The repertoire consists of around 340,000 clones, with around 88% occurring once and the leading ten covering roughly 10%. Sequenced here: peripheral blood, sampled in a trial of Ad26.COV2.S vaccine versus placebo. These TCRs come from a person aged 18-60 years who received the Ad26.COV2.S COVID-19 vaccine or a placebo. Each CDR3 is given with its conserved first and last residue. A D gene is named only where the DNA matches it firmly.

v_call: TRBV4-1
d_call: .
j_call: TRBJ2-7
cdr3_nt: TGCGCCAGCAGCCAAGGACCGGGGGACATCGAGCAGTACTTC
cdr3_aa: CASSQGPGDIEQYF

v_call: TRBV10-3
d_call: .
j_call: TRBJ2-1
cdr3_nt: TGTGCCATCAGTGGCGGCAGTGAGTATGAGCAGTTCTTC
cdr3_aa: CAISGGSEYEQFF

v_call: TRBV2
d_call: TRBD1
j_call: TRBJ2-2
cdr3_nt: TGTGCCAGCAGTTTACAGGGGGCACCCACCGGGGAGCTGTTTTTT
cdr3_aa: CASSLQGAPTGELFF

v_call: TRBV7-9
d_call: .
j_call: TRBJ1-4
cdr3_nt: TGTGCCAGCAGCTTCCCTGGCCCCGTCGGGGAAAAACTGTTTTTT
cdr3_aa: CASSFPGPVGEKLFF

v_call: TRBV6-2/TRBV6-3
d_call: .
j_call: TRBJ1-5
cdr3_nt: TGTGCCAGCAGTCGAAATACAGGGAGCAATCAGCCCCAGCATTTT
cdr3_aa: CASSRNTGSNQPQHF

v_call: TRBV19
d_call: TRBD2
j_call: TRBJ2-3
cdr3_nt: TGTGCCAGTACTCGGGGAGGGTACACAGATACGCAGTATTTT
cdr3_aa: CASTRGGYTDTQYF

v_call: TRBV10-3
d_call: TRBD1
j_call: TRBJ1-5
cdr3_nt: TGTGCCTCGCGGCCATCCGGGACAGGGGAAAATCAGCCCCAGCATTTT
cdr3_aa: CASRPSGTGENQPQHF

v_call: TRBV6-1
d_call: .
j_call: TRBJ1-3
cdr3_nt: TGTGCCAGCAGTGAGACGATGGTGAGCTCTGGAAACACCATATATTTT
cdr3_aa: CASSETMVSSGNTIYF

v_call: TRBV3-1/TRBV3-2
d_call: TRBD1
j_call: TRBJ1-2
cdr3_nt: TGTGCCAGCAGCCAAACAGGGGAAGGGGGTGGCTACACCTTC
cdr3_aa: CASSQTGEGGGYTF

v_call: TRBV5-1
d_call: .
j_call: TRBJ2-2
cdr3_nt: TGCGCCAGCAGCTTCGGAAGGTCGCGCGCCGGGGAGCTGTTTTTT
cdr3_aa: CASSFGRSRAGELFF

v_call: TRBV9
d_call: TRBD2
j_call: TRBJ2-3
cdr3_nt: TGTGCCAGCAGCCTCGGGACTAGCGGGAGAACAGATACGCAGTATTTT
cdr3_aa: CASSLGTSGRTDTQYF

v_call: TRBV9
d_call: TRBD1
j_call: TRBJ2-3
cdr3_nt: TGTGCCAGCAGCGTGGCCGGGACAGGGGGATCGGATACGCAGTATTTT
cdr3_aa: CASSVAGTGGSDTQYF

v_call: TRBV7-9
d_call: .
j_call: TRBJ1-2
cdr3_nt: TGTGCCAGCAGCCCCGCGGGGGGGAACTATGGCTACACCTTC
cdr3_aa: CASSPAGGNYGYTF

v_call: TRBV19
d_call: .
j_call: TRBJ1-3
cdr3_nt: TGTGCCAGTAGGGAGACAGCCGGCTCTGGAAACACCATATATTTT
cdr3_aa: CASRETAGSGNTIYF

v_call: TRBV20-1
d_call: .
j_call: TRBJ2-1
cdr3_nt: TGCAGTGCCTCCAACTCCATGGGGCAGTTCTTC
cdr3_aa: CSASNSMGQFF

v_call: TRBV7-3
d_call: .
j_call: TRBJ2-1
cdr3_nt: TGTGCCAGCAGCCGCGGTTGGGGGGTTTACAATGAGCAGTTCTTC
cdr3_aa: CASSRGWGVYNEQFF